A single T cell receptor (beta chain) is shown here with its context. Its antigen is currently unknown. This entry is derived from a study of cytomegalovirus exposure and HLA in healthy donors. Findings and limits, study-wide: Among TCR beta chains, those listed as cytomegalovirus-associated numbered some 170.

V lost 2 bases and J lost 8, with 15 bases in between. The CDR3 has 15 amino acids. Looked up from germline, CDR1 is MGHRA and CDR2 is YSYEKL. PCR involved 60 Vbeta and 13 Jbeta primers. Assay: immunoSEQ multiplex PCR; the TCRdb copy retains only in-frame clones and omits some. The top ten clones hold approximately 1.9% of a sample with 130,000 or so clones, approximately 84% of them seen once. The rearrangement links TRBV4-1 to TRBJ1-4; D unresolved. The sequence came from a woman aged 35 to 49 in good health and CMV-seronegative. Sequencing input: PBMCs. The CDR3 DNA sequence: TGCGCCAGCAGCCAAATATTCAGGTATCCGGAAAAACTGTTTTTT. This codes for CASSQIFRYPEKLFF.